These T cell receptor beta chains were read from a single sample in a study of blood T cell repertoires in COVID-19. Here immunoSEQ multiplex PCR was the method, and the copy in TCRdb shows in-frame clones only, minus some. The profile shows 65,000 to 75,000 clones, 80% to 85% of them singletons. Material: peripheral blood. The receptors were gathered from a man at least 80 years old with acute or convalescent COVID-19. Both conserved end residues are part of each CDR3. The D gene is left open where the match is weak. Rows give clone size only sometimes, using once, few, many, or a class for an expanded clone.

>19|NA|TRBJ2-7|TRBD2|TRBV23-1
TGCGCCAGCAGTCAGCATCGACTAGCGGGAGTAGTTTTCTCCTACGAGCAGTACTTC
CASSQHRLAGVVFSYEQYF
>14|NA|TRBJ2-1|NA|TRBV27
TGTGCCAGCAGTTTAGCCTACCCTCACAATGAGCAGTTCTTC
CASSLAYPHNEQFF
>15|NA|TRBJ1-5|TRBD1|TRBV15
TGTGCCACCAGCAGCCGGGACAGGGGCAATCAGCCCCAGCATTTT
CATSSRDRGNQPQHF
>14|NA|TRBJ2-3|TRBD2|TRBV5-1
TGCGCCAGCAGCTTGAGTAGCGGGGACGATACGCAGTATTTT
CASSLSSGDDTQYF
>15|NA|TRBJ1-6|NA|TRBV7-2
TGTGCCAGCAGCTTAGGACAGGCCGCCCTTTCACCCCTCCACTTT
CASSLGQAALSPLHF
>12|NA|TRBJ1-2|TRBD1|TRBV5-5
TGTGCCAGCAGCTTCCAGGGGGATGGCTACACCTTC
CASSFQGDGYTF
>14|NA|TRBJ1-1|NA|TRBV6-5
TGTGCCAGCAGGGACGGGGGGCGGAACACTGAAGCTTTCTTT
CASRDGGRNTEAFF
>16|NA|TRBJ1-1|NA|TRBV13
TGTGCCAGCAGCAAAAACTCACAGGGACGAAACACTGAAGCTTTCTTT
CASSKNSQGRNTEAFF
>15|NA|TRBJ2-3|NA|TRBV30
TGTGCCTGGAGATCAGATACCCAAAGTGGAGATACGCAGTATTTT
CAWRSDTQSGDTQYF
>13|NA|TRBJ2-5|TRBD2|TRBV24-1
TGTGCCACCTCCCGGGGGGGCGGAGAGACCCAGTACTTC
CATSRGGGETQYF
>11|NA|TRBJ1-2|NA|TRBV7-8
TGTGCCACCCGGGACTACTATGGCTACACCTTC
CATRDYYGYTF
>15|NA|TRBJ2-5|TRBD2|TRBV7-2
TGTGCCAGCAGCTTAGAGACTAGCGGCCAAGAGACCCAGTACTTC
CASSLETSGQETQYF
>13|NA|TRBJ1-1|NA|TRBV18
TGTGCCAGCTCAGGGGGCCGGGACACTGAAGCTTTCTTT
CASSGGRDTEAFF
>15|once|TRBJ1-5|TRBD1|TRBV6-6
TGTGCCACACAAGACAGGGCTGTGAGCAATCAGCCCCAGCATTTT
CATQDRAVSNQPQHF
>16|NA|TRBJ2-5|TRBD2|TRBV9
TGTGCCAGCAGCCCAGGCGGGTTAGCGGGGATTGAGACCCAGTACTTC
CASSPGGLAGIETQYF
>16|NA|TRBJ2-5|TRBD2|TRBV2
TGTGCCAGCAGGGGACTAGAGGCGGGGGGGCTTGAGACCCAGTACTTC
CASRGLEAGGLETQYF
>15|NA|TRBJ2-3|NA|TRBV21-1
TGTGCCAGCAGCAAAGGTCGGTCTAGCACAGATACGCAGTATTTT
CASSKGRSSTDTQYF
>15|NA|TRBJ1-4|TRBD1|TRBV9
TGTGCCAGCAGCGTAGCTCCGACAGGGGACGAAAAACTGTTTTTT
CASSVAPTGDEKLFF
>16|many|TRBJ2-3|TRBD2|TRBV4-3
TGCGCCAGCAGCCCCTCCGGGGCGGGAGTAGAGGATACGCAGTATTTT
CASSPSGAGVEDTQYF
>16|NA|TRBJ2-3|NA|TRBV7-8
TGTGCCACCTCGACAGGACCCCTTTACTACACAGATACGCAGTATTTT
CATSTGPLYYTDTQYF
>15|once|TRBJ2-5|TRBD2|TRBV18
TGTGCCAGCGCGGGCACTAGCGGGAGTATCGAGACCCAGTACTTC
CASAGTSGSIETQYF
>14|NA|TRBJ1-1|TRBD1|TRBV30
TGTGCCTGGCGGACAGGGTCGGGGAACACTGAAGCTTTCTTT
CAWRTGSGNTEAFF
>14|NA|TRBJ2-7|NA|TRBV2
TGTGCCAGCAGCCGATACAGAAACTCCTACGAGCAGTACTTC
CASSRYRNSYEQYF
>18|NA|TRBJ2-1|NA|TRBV12-1
TGTGCCAGCAGCTTTGGGGAAACAGGGGGGAGCTCCTACAATGAGCAGTTCTTC
CASSFGETGGSSYNEQFF
>13|NA|TRBJ2-5|NA|TRBV7-3
TGTGCCAGCAGTTCAGACACCCAAGAGACCCAGTACTTC
CASSSDTQETQYF
>12|NA|TRBJ2-1|NA|TRBV27
TGTGCCAGCAGTTTTTCACGCCGGGAGCAGTTCTTC
CASSFSRREQFF
>15|NA|TRBJ2-3|NA|TRBV29-1
TGCAGCGGCGTGACCTTAGCGTTTAGCACAGATACGCAGTATTTT
CSGVTLAFSTDTQYF
>14|few|TRBJ1-4|NA|TRBV18
TGTGCCAGCTCACAAGACAGGACTAATGAAAAACTGTTTTTT
CASSQDRTNEKLFF
>12|NA|TRBJ1-4|NA|TRBV2
TGTGCCAGCCGTAGACAGAGTGAAAAACTGTTTTTT
CASRRQSEKLFF
>16|NA|TRBJ2-6|NA|TRBV7-2
TGTGCCAGCAGCTTAACCCCCAGGTCTGGGGCCAACGTCCTGACTTTC
CASSLTPRSGANVLTF
>13|NA|TRBJ1-4|NA|TRBV6-5
TGTGCCAGCAGTCCGGCCGGGGATGAAAAACTGTTTTTT
CASSPAGDEKLFF
>14|NA|TRBJ2-7|TRBD2|TRBV7-2
TGTGCCAGCAGATCCCCGGGACTAGTCTACGAGCAGTACTTC
CASRSPGLVYEQYF
>16|NA|TRBJ2-5|TRBD2|TRBV5-8
TGTGCCAGCAGCTTTCGGGGTAGCGGGCTCCAAGAGACCCAGTACTTC
CASSFRGSGLQETQYF
>14|NA|TRBJ2-1|NA|TRBV5-1
TGCGCCAGCAGCTTGGGAGCTCGGGAGAATGAGCAGTTCTTC
CASSLGARENEQFF
>14|NA|TRBJ1-1|NA|TRBV5-1
TGCGCCAGCAGCTCTGGACAGACATTCACTGAAGCTTTCTTT
CASSSGQTFTEAFF
>15|once|TRBJ1-2|TRBD1|TRBV28
TGTGCCAGCATAGGTACAGGGGGCCGCCTATCGGGCTACACCTTC
CASIGTGGRLSGYTF
>14|once|TRBJ2-1|NA|TRBV6-2/TRBV6-3
TGTGCCAGCAGTCCACGGGGGTCCTACAATGAGCAGTTCTTC
CASSPRGSYNEQFF
>16|NA|TRBJ2-7|NA|TRBV11-2
TGTGCCAGCAGCTTAAGGGGAAGGGGGAAGCTCAGCGAGCAGTACTTC
CASSLRGRGKLSEQYF
>16|many|TRBJ2-3|NA|TRBV25-1
TGTGCCAGCAGTGAGACCTCCCCCCTAGGCGCGGATACGCAGTATTTT
CASSETSPLGADTQYF
>14|NA|TRBJ1-2|NA|TRBV7-8
TGTGCCAGCAGCTCTCAGTACGGAGGGAGTGGCTACACCTTC
CASSSQYGGSGYTF
>14|NA|TRBJ2-3|TRBD1|TRBV7-3
TGTGCCAGCAGCTTGGGACAGGGTATGAATACGCAGTATTTT
CASSLGQGMNTQYF